These T cell receptor beta chains were read from a single sample in a study of OX40 agonist ivuxolimab in advanced cancers. The protocol was immunoSEQ multiplex PCR, while the TCRdb copy is restricted to in-frame clones and leaves out a portion. The table has some 150,000 clones, about 93% seen once; the top ten hold more than 0.8%. The sample in question was CD4+ or CD8+ T cells sorted from blood, obtained in a trial of the OX40 agonist ivuxolimab. These receptors all stem from an adult with an advanced solid tumor such as melanoma, head and neck, liver or kidney cancer. Each CDR3 is given with its conserved first and last residue. The D gene is left open where the match is weak. Not all rows give a size; the values are once, few, many and, for expanded clones, a class.

clone_size: NA
j_call: TRBJ1-2
v_call: TRBV10-3
d_call: NA
cdr3_nt: TGTGCCATCTCCCCCTCCACCGACTATGGCTACACCTTC
cdr3_aa: CAISPSTDYGYTF

clone_size: NA
j_call: TRBJ2-2
v_call: TRBV6-1
d_call: NA
cdr3_nt: TGTGCCAGTACGAGCGGTGGGGAGCTGTTTTTT
cdr3_aa: CASTSGGELFF

clone_size: NA
j_call: TRBJ2-5
v_call: TRBV4-3
d_call: NA
cdr3_nt: TGCGCCAGCAGCCAAGATACTAGTAGGGAGACCCAGTACTTC
cdr3_aa: CASSQDTSRETQYF

clone_size: NA
j_call: TRBJ1-2
v_call: TRBV7-9
d_call: TRBD1
cdr3_nt: TGTGCCAGCAGTTACAGGGACAGGGGAACATCCGGCTACACCTTC
cdr3_aa: CASSYRDRGTSGYTF

clone_size: NA
j_call: TRBJ2-3
v_call: TRBV5-6
d_call: TRBD2
cdr3_nt: TGTGCCAGCAGCTTTAGCGGGAGTGGTGATACGCAGTATTTT
cdr3_aa: CASSFSGSGDTQYF

clone_size: NA
j_call: TRBJ2-7
v_call: TRBV5-4
d_call: TRBD2
cdr3_nt: TGTGCCAGCAGCCTGGGGCCCGGGACTAGCGAATCCTACGAGCAGTACTTC
cdr3_aa: CASSLGPGTSESYEQYF

clone_size: once
j_call: TRBJ2-7
v_call: TRBV27
d_call: NA
cdr3_nt: TGTGCCAGCAGTTACGAGACAACAGCATCCGAGCAGTACTTC
cdr3_aa: CASSYETTASEQYF

clone_size: NA
j_call: TRBJ1-1
v_call: TRBV6-5
d_call: NA
cdr3_nt: TGTGCCAGCAGTTACGGGGTTGCGAACACTGAAGCTTTCTTT
cdr3_aa: CASSYGVANTEAFF

clone_size: NA
j_call: TRBJ1-6
v_call: TRBV21-1
d_call: NA
cdr3_nt: TGTGCCAGCAGCAAAATAGGAAGGAGCTCCTATAATTCACCCCTCCACTTT
cdr3_aa: CASSKIGRSSYNSPLHF

clone_size: NA
j_call: TRBJ1-5
v_call: TRBV5-1
d_call: NA
cdr3_nt: TGCGCCAGCAGCTTGGTTCCGGACAGTTTAAATCAGCCCCAGCATTTT
cdr3_aa: CASSLVPDSLNQPQHF

clone_size: NA
j_call: TRBJ1-5
v_call: TRBV7-2
d_call: NA
cdr3_nt: TGTGCCAGCAGCTGGCAGGGTAATAGCAATCAGCCCCAGCATTTT
cdr3_aa: CASSWQGNSNQPQHF

clone_size: NA
j_call: TRBJ2-7
v_call: TRBV2
d_call: NA
cdr3_nt: TGTGCCAGCAGTGAAAGGGGGGGGATAACCTACGAGCAGTACTTC
cdr3_aa: CASSERGGITYEQYF

clone_size: once
j_call: TRBJ2-1
v_call: TRBV18
d_call: NA
cdr3_nt: TGTGCCAGCTCACCACAGCTAGGAGGCGAAGAGCAGTTCTTC
cdr3_aa: CASSPQLGGEEQFF

clone_size: NA
j_call: TRBJ2-5
v_call: TRBV5-1
d_call: NA
cdr3_nt: TGCGCCAGCAGCTTGGCCGGCAGGACCAATGGATTAGAGACCCAGTACTTC
cdr3_aa: CASSLAGRTNGLETQYF

clone_size: NA
j_call: TRBJ2-5
v_call: TRBV19
d_call: TRBD1
cdr3_nt: TGTGCCAGTAGTATATGGGGACAGGGGTCACAAGAGACCCAGTACTTC
cdr3_aa: CASSIWGQGSQETQYF

clone_size: NA
j_call: TRBJ2-2
v_call: TRBV5-6
d_call: NA
cdr3_nt: TGTGCCAGCAGCTTGGGTGGCTCCGGGGAGCTGTTTTTT
cdr3_aa: CASSLGGSGELFF

clone_size: NA
j_call: TRBJ1-1
v_call: TRBV7-2
d_call: TRBD1
cdr3_nt: TGTGCCAGCAGCTTACAGGGGGCGGGTGGGAACACTGAAGCTTTCTTT
cdr3_aa: CASSLQGAGGNTEAFF

clone_size: NA
j_call: TRBJ2-7
v_call: TRBV11-2
d_call: NA
cdr3_nt: TGTGCCAGCAGGCGGGGAGCCGAGCAGTACTTC
cdr3_aa: CASRRGAEQYF

clone_size: NA
j_call: TRBJ1-2
v_call: TRBV10-3
d_call: NA
cdr3_nt: TGTGCCATCAGGCTCACGGGAGGGGGAGGCTACACCTTC
cdr3_aa: CAIRLTGGGGYTF

clone_size: NA
j_call: TRBJ2-2
v_call: TRBV28
d_call: NA
cdr3_nt: TGTGCCAGCAGCTCTCCGAGTGGGGGCAACACCGGGGAGCTGTTTTTT
cdr3_aa: CASSSPSGGNTGELFF

clone_size: NA
j_call: TRBJ2-1
v_call: TRBV19
d_call: NA
cdr3_nt: TGTGCCAGTACTTTCACCGGGGAAAATGAGCAGTTCTTC
cdr3_aa: CASTFTGENEQFF

clone_size: few
j_call: TRBJ1-1
v_call: TRBV11-3
d_call: TRBD1
cdr3_nt: TGTGCCAGCAGCTTAGGGGACAGCAGCACTGAAGCTTTCTTT
cdr3_aa: CASSLGDSSTEAFF

clone_size: few
j_call: TRBJ1-5
v_call: TRBV6-1
d_call: NA
cdr3_nt: TGTGCCAGCAGTGAAGGACAATTCAATCAGCCCCAGCATTTT
cdr3_aa: CASSEGQFNQPQHF

clone_size: NA
j_call: TRBJ2-1
v_call: TRBV14
d_call: NA
cdr3_nt: TGTGCCAGCAGCCAGGTCACCCGGGACTCGCAGTTCTTC
cdr3_aa: CASSQVTRDSQFF

clone_size: NA
j_call: TRBJ2-7
v_call: TRBV28
d_call: NA
cdr3_nt: TGTGCCAGCAGTTTGCCCCGGTACACCGACGAGCAGTACTTC
cdr3_aa: CASSLPRYTDEQYF

clone_size: NA
j_call: TRBJ1-5
v_call: TRBV5-5
d_call: NA
cdr3_nt: TGTGCCAGCAGCTTGTCCCCGGGGGGCTGGGAGCCCCAGCATTTT
cdr3_aa: CASSLSPGGWEPQHF

clone_size: NA
j_call: TRBJ2-7
v_call: TRBV29-1
d_call: NA
cdr3_nt: TGCAGCGTTGCTGGGTTAGCAGGGGGGAGTTCCTACGAGCAGTACTTC
cdr3_aa: CSVAGLAGGSSYEQYF

clone_size: NA
j_call: TRBJ1-4
v_call: TRBV30
d_call: NA
cdr3_nt: TGTGGCTGTGACGAGGGCGAAAAACTGTTTTTT
cdr3_aa: CGCDEGEKLFF

clone_size: NA
j_call: TRBJ1-1
v_call: TRBV27
d_call: TRBD1
cdr3_nt: TGTGCCAGCAGTTTCGCAGACAGGGCGCCTGAAGCTTTCTTT
cdr3_aa: CASSFADRAPEAFF

clone_size: NA
j_call: TRBJ2-2
v_call: TRBV5-4
d_call: NA
cdr3_nt: TGTGCCAGCAGCCCCGGGACCCTGAACACCGGGGAGCTGTTTTTT
cdr3_aa: CASSPGTLNTGELFF

clone_size: NA
j_call: TRBJ2-4
v_call: TRBV5-1
d_call: NA
cdr3_nt: TGCGCCAGCAGCTTGGCCTCTGACATTAAAGCCAAAAACATTCAGTACTTC
cdr3_aa: CASSLASDIKAKNIQYF

clone_size: NA
j_call: TRBJ1-2
v_call: TRBV19
d_call: NA
cdr3_nt: TGTGCCAGTAGACAACTACGGGGCTATGGCTACACCTTC
cdr3_aa: CASRQLRGYGYTF

clone_size: NA
j_call: TRBJ1-6
v_call: TRBV28
d_call: NA
cdr3_nt: TGTGCCAGCAGTTCGGAGAAAGGGAAGCGGTCACCCCTCCACTTT
cdr3_aa: CASSSEKGKRSPLHF

clone_size: NA
j_call: TRBJ1-4
v_call: TRBV30
d_call: NA
cdr3_nt: TGTGCCTGGAACGGAGCCCAGGTCCTAGAAAAACTGTTTTTT
cdr3_aa: CAWNGAQVLEKLFF

clone_size: once
j_call: TRBJ1-1
v_call: TRBV10-3
d_call: NA
cdr3_nt: TGTGCCATCAGTGATCCAACATCCATGAACACTGAAGCTTTCTTT
cdr3_aa: CAISDPTSMNTEAFF

clone_size: NA
j_call: TRBJ2-2
v_call: TRBV7-3
d_call: NA
cdr3_nt: TGTGCCAGCAGCTCTACACCGGGGACGGGAAAACGGGGCGGGGAGCTGTTTTTT
cdr3_aa: CASSSTPGTGKRGGELFF

clone_size: NA
j_call: TRBJ2-7
v_call: TRBV7-2
d_call: TRBD2
cdr3_nt: TGTGCCAGCAGCTTAGCGCCCCCCCGTCGGCGGGGGGCCCCCTACGAGCAGTACTTC
cdr3_aa: CASSLAPPRRRGAPYEQYF

clone_size: NA
j_call: TRBJ2-1
v_call: TRBV15
d_call: NA
cdr3_nt: TGTGCCACCAGCAGGACCGGGCACAGTTACAATGAGCAGTTCTTC
cdr3_aa: CATSRTGHSYNEQFF

clone_size: NA
j_call: TRBJ2-1
v_call: TRBV6-5
d_call: TRBD2
cdr3_nt: TGTGCCAGCAGTGTCCCGGGGGGGGCCAATGAGCAGTTCTTC
cdr3_aa: CASSVPGGANEQFF

clone_size: NA
j_call: TRBJ1-5
v_call: TRBV19
d_call: TRBD1
cdr3_nt: TGTGCCAGCTCAAGACAGGGGGCCGGCAATCAGCCCCAGCATTTT
cdr3_aa: CASSRQGAGNQPQHF

clone_size: NA
j_call: TRBJ1-1
v_call: TRBV6-5
d_call: NA
cdr3_nt: TGTGCCAGCACCCCGAACTTAGGAAGTGAAGCTTTCTTT
cdr3_aa: CASTPNLGSEAFF

clone_size: once
j_call: TRBJ1-1
v_call: TRBV4-3
d_call: NA
cdr3_nt: TGCGCCAGCAGCCAAGGGGGTGGTCACACTGAAGCTTTCTTT
cdr3_aa: CASSQGGGHTEAFF

clone_size: NA
j_call: TRBJ2-7
v_call: TRBV9
d_call: TRBD2
cdr3_nt: TGTGCCAGCAGCGTAGCCTCTAGCGGCCGGGTCTACGAGCAGTACTTC
cdr3_aa: CASSVASSGRVYEQYF

clone_size: NA
j_call: TRBJ2-7
v_call: TRBV4-2
d_call: NA
cdr3_nt: TGTGCCAGCAACTCCGGGCTGGTCGACGAGCAGTACTTC
cdr3_aa: CASNSGLVDEQYF

clone_size: NA
j_call: TRBJ2-7
v_call: TRBV7-2
d_call: NA
cdr3_nt: TGTGCCAGCAGCTTGGGAGACTTGCAGTACGAGCAGTACTTC
cdr3_aa: CASSLGDLQYEQYF

clone_size: NA
j_call: TRBJ1-2
v_call: TRBV4-1
d_call: NA
cdr3_nt: TGTGCCAGCAGCCAAGCCTCGCCGGGGGGCGCGGCGGGCTACACCTTC
cdr3_aa: CASSQASPGGAAGYTF

clone_size: NA
j_call: TRBJ2-7
v_call: TRBV2
d_call: TRBD2
cdr3_nt: TGTGCCAGCAGCCTCCGGGGGGAGGGGTACGAGCAGTACTTC
cdr3_aa: CASSLRGEGYEQYF

clone_size: few
j_call: TRBJ1-1
v_call: TRBV18
d_call: TRBD1
cdr3_nt: TGTGCCAGCTCACCTCGGCAGGGGGACACTGAAGCTTTCTTT
cdr3_aa: CASSPRQGDTEAFF

clone_size: once
j_call: TRBJ2-7
v_call: TRBV10-2
d_call: TRBD2
cdr3_nt: TGCGCCAGCAGTGAGTTTACTAGCGGCTCGTACGAGCAGTACTTC
cdr3_aa: CASSEFTSGSYEQYF

clone_size: NA
j_call: TRBJ2-1
v_call: TRBV11-1
d_call: TRBD2
cdr3_nt: TGTGCCAGCAGACCCCGGACTAGCGGGAGAGGGCGCGACAATGAGCAGTTCTTC
cdr3_aa: CASRPRTSGRGRDNEQFF

clone_size: NA
j_call: TRBJ2-7
v_call: TRBV11-2
d_call: NA
cdr3_nt: TGTGCCAGCAGCTTAGGTCAGGGGAAGCCCTACGAGCAGTACTTC
cdr3_aa: CASSLGQGKPYEQYF